The 28 T cell receptor beta chains listed next were all sequenced from one sample in a study of radiotherapy plus CTLA-4 blockade in lung cancer. TCRdb's copy holds only in-frame clones and misses some; the assay was immunoSEQ multiplex PCR. The table has roughly 75,000 clones, 78% seen once. Material: peripheral blood, obtained from a patient treated with radiotherapy plus ipilimumab. Receptors originate from a human donor with non-small cell lung cancer whose response to radiotherapy plus ipilimumab could not be evaluated. Some clones in this sample may be carry-over from other donors' samples.

V usage is TRBV7-9 and J usage is TRBJ2-7; 7 bases fit TRBD1. The CDR3 sequence is 16 residues long. The junction had 19 bases not matched to a gene; V was cut back by 8 bases and J by 6 bases. Germline V gene sequence: CDR1 SEHNR, CDR2 FQNEAQ (reference sequence). The chain's CDR3 is CASPPPRTGFLVEQYF. CDR3 coding DNA: TGTGCCAGCCCCCCCCCAAGGACAGGTTTCTTAGTCGAGCAGTACTTC.

J is TRBJ2-1 and V is TRBV28, with 7 positions matching TRBD1. Trimming took 6 bases from V and 4 from J; bases not matched to a gene: 9. CDR1 and CDR2 from the germline V gene are MDHEN and SYDVKM. The CDR3 length is 15 residues. Here the CDR3 reads CASRPDRAPYNEQFF. The CDR3 DNA is TGTGCCAGCAGACCTGACAGGGCCCCATACAATGAGCAGTTCTTC. Based on the CDR3 plus reference TRBV28 and TRBJ2-1, the full variable domain is DVKVTQSSRYLVKRTGEKVFLECVQDMDHENMFWYRQDPGLGLRLIYFSYDVKMKEKGDIPEGYSVSREKKERFSLILESASTNQTSMYLCASRPDRAPYNEQFFGPGTRLTVL.

V usage is TRBV4-1 and J usage is TRBJ2-7; TRBD1 aligns across 11 bases. With 2 bases clipped from V and 8 bases from J, the junction kept 5 bases outside the gene matches. Germline V gene lookup returns CDR1 MGHRA and CDR2 YSYEKL. The CDR3 contains 14 residues. The chain's CDR3 is CASSQTGQGVKQYF. CDR3 nucleotide sequence: TGCGCCAGCAGCCAAACGGGACAGGGGGTTAAGCAGTACTTC.

The chain joins TRBV10-3 to TRBJ2-7; D may be TRBD2 (5 bases). Gene TRBJ2-1 matches the end of the DNA better, so the J call may be wrong. This CDR3 comprises 16 residues. Germline V gene data show CDR1 as ENHRY and CDR2 as SYGVKD. In DNA form, the CDR3 reads TGTGCCATCAGTGGGACTGACACCATCCCCAACAATGAGCAGTTCTTC. This translates into CAISGTDTIPNNEQFF.

This clone was seen a handful of times. This rearrangement joins TRBV28 to TRBJ1-1; no reliable D call. The germline V and J ends were trimmed by 1 base and 3 bases, with 6 bases remaining between them. CDR1 is MDHEN and CDR2 is SYDVKM in the germline V gene. The CDR3 runs to 13 residues. CDR3 bases: TGTGCCAGCAGTTTATTCCAGGACACTGAAGCTTTCTTT. Amino acid sequence: CASSLFQDTEAFF.

The J gene is TRBJ1-5, the V gene TRBV4-1, with 9 bases matching TRBD1. V gave up 4 bases and J gave up 4 bases; unmatched junction bases: 11. The CDR3 has 17 residues. Germline CDR1 reads MGHRA; CDR2 reads YSYEKL. The CDR3 DNA is TGCGCCAGCAGCCCCCGGTCCCTGACAGGGGGAAATCAGCCCCAGCATTTT. Protein product: CASSPRSLTGGNQPQHF.

The chain joins TRBV11-3 to TRBJ2-3; D perhaps matches TRBD2 (5 bases). V lost 7 bases and J lost 6, with 20 bases in between. The CDR3 covers 15 residues. Germline lookup yields CDR1 SGHNT and CDR2 YENEEA. In DNA form, the CDR3 reads TGTGCCAGCATCACGGGATTCATAGGCGCGGATACGCAGTATTTT. Its translation is CASITGFIGADTQYF.

V usage is TRBV4-1 and J usage is TRBJ2-7; TRBD1 matches at 10 bases. The germline V gene encodes CDR1 MGHRA and CDR2 YSYEKL. The CDR3 covers 15 residues. V was clipped by 1 base and J by 3 bases; unmatched bases: 3. CDR3 sequence reads: CASSQAGTGDYEQYF. The DNA for the CDR3 is TGCGCCAGCAGCCAAGCCGGGACAGGGGACTACGAGCAGTACTTC.

This chain joins TRBV10-3 and TRBJ2-3, with D maybe TRBD2 (6 bases). The V end lost 3 bases, the J end lost 6 bases, and 16 bases lay between the germline ends. Germline values: CDR1 ENHRY, CDR2 SYGVKD. The CDR3 has 15 residues. The CDR3 nucleotides read TGTGCCATCAGTGACGAGAGGGAGGCGCGGGATACGCAGTATTTT. Amino acids: CAISDEREARDTQYF.

This rearrangement joins TRBV5-1 to TRBJ2-7, with D possibly TRBD2 on 6 matching bases. This CDR3 has 14 amino acids. V gave up 3 bases and J gave up 1 base, with 11 bases separating them. In germline, CDR1 is SGHRS, CDR2 YFSETQ. The CDR3 spells CASSWPGRSYEQYF. CDR3 DNA: TGCGCCAGCAGCTGGCCAGGGAGGTCCTACGAGCAGTACTTC.

This sequence joins TRBV7-2 and TRBJ2-7, with 10 bases matching TRBD2. CDR1 SGHTA and CDR2 FQGNSA come from the germline V gene. The CDR3 runs to 16 residues. The V segment lost 4 bases and the J segment 4 bases; nucleotides outside the gene matches: 10. CDR3 loop: CASSSTLAGIGYEQYF. In nucleotides, the CDR3 is TGTGCCAGCAGCTCCACACTAGCGGGGATTGGTTACGAGCAGTACTTC. The variable domain in full, with the rest retrieved from reference TRBV7-2 and TRBJ2-7, is GAGVSQSPSNKVTEKGKDVELRCDPISGHTALYWYRQSLGQGLEFLIYFQGNSAPDKSGLPSDRFSAERTGGSVSTLTIQRTQQEDSAVYLCASSSTLAGIGYEQYFGPGTRLTVT.

Here the CDR3 reads CASSTHFGGAETQYF. The CDR3 DNA sequence: TGCGCCAGCAGCACTCACTTCGGAGGGGCGGAGACCCAGTACTTC. The chain uses TRBV5-1 and TRBJ2-5; weak D call: TRBD2 (6 bases). The V end was cut by 4 bases, the J end by 5 bases, with 18 bases between. The CDR3 is 15 residues long. The V gene's germline CDR1 is SGHRS and CDR2 YFSETQ.

The chain couples TRBV28 to TRBJ1-1; TRBD1 aligns across 7 bases. After removal of 6 bases from V and 1 base from J, the junction contained 8 bases not matched to a gene. The V gene's germline CDR1 is MDHEN and CDR2 SYDVKM. This CDR3 region has 15 residues. The CDR3 region is CASREGGARNTEAFF. CDR3 nucleotides: TGTGCCAGCAGGGAAGGGGGCGCCCGGAACACTGAAGCTTTCTTT. The whole variable domain, remainder taken from reference TRBV28 and TRBJ1-1, is DVKVTQSSRYLVKRTGEKVFLECVQDMDHENMFWYRQDPGLGLRLIYFSYDVKMKEKGDIPEGYSVSREKKERFSLILESASTNQTSMYLCASREGGARNTEAFFGQGTRLTVV.

The CDR3 DNA reads as TGCGCCAGCAGCTGGGACAGGATAAGTTCCTACGAGCAGTACTTC. Its protein is CASSWDRISSYEQYF. This chain links TRBV5-1 with TRBJ2-7, with 8 nucleotides matching TRBD1. CDR1 is SGHRS, CDR2 YFSETQ, per germline. The CDR3 runs 15 residues. The junction had 6 bases not matched to a gene; V was cut back by 3 bases and J by 1 base.

The chain uses TRBV4-2 and TRBJ2-7; 13 nucleotides line up with TRBD2. Per the germline V gene, CDR1 is LGHNA and CDR2 is YNFKEQ. CDR3 length equals 18 residues. V lost 4 bases to trimming and J lost 4 bases; unmatched junction nucleotides: 13. CDR3 amino acids: CASSRQTSGGPSLYEQYF. The CDR3 nucleotides are TGTGCCAGCAGCCGACAGACTAGCGGGGGGCCTTCCTTATACGAGCAGTACTTC.

This sequence joins TRBV6-5 and TRBJ1-4; D is perhaps TRBD1 (5 bases). Trimming pared 6 bases from V and 10 bases from J, leaving 18 bases between. The CDR3 totals 14 residues. Germline CDR1 is MNHEY and CDR2 is SVGAGI. The CDR3 DNA sequence: TGTGCCAGCAGCCGGCAGGGTGACGACGGAAAACTGTTTTTT. This encodes CASSRQGDDGKLFF.

V is TRBV19 and J is TRBJ1-5; TRBD1 matches at 7 bases. Germline assignment: CDR1 LNHDA and CDR2 SQIVND (reference sequence). V gave up 5 bases and J gave up 5 bases; unmatched junction bases: 9. This CDR3 region has 15 residues. CDR3 loop: CASSLRDSLHQPQHF. DNA of the CDR3: TGTGCCAGTAGTTTGAGGGACAGCTTACATCAGCCCCAGCATTTT.

This chain joins TRBV18 and TRBJ1-2; tentative D call: TRBD1 (6 bases). This CDR3 is built from 14 residues. CDR1 and CDR2 (germline): KGHSH, LQKENI. The V and J ends lost 5 bases and 8 bases respectively, with 18 bases between them. CDR3 DNA: TGTGCCAGCTCATCACGGACAGTTGGTCGGGGCTACACCTTC. Its translation is CASSSRTVGRGYTF.

The V gene is TRBV5-1, the J gene TRBJ2-6; tentative D call: TRBD2 (5 bases). The CDR3 has 16 amino acids. V shed 0 bases and J shed 1 base, with 8 bases lying between them. CDR1 SGHRS and CDR2 YFSETQ come from the germline V gene. The CDR3 DNA reads TGCGCCAGCAGCTTGGTCCCGGGGTCTGGGGCCAACGTCCTGACTTTC. The encoded protein is CASSLVPGSGANVLTF.

The chain uses TRBV2 and TRBJ2-5, with TRBD2 matching over 8 bases. There are 17 residues in the CDR3. The trim removed 6 bases at V and 5 bases at J, leaving 17 bases unmatched. Germline V gene data show CDR1 as SNHLY and CDR2 as FYNNEI. The CDR3: CASRALLHGGAGETQYF. DNA for the CDR3: TGTGCCAGCAGGGCCCTTCTCCACGGGGGGGCCGGGGAGACCCAGTACTTC.

The chain couples TRBV27 to TRBJ2-2; the D gene is possibly TRBD2 (5 bases). The CDR3 contains 13 residues. V dropped 5 bases and J dropped 7 bases, with 11 bases sitting between them. Germline values: CDR1 MNHEY, CDR2 SMNVEV (reference sequence). This CDR3 is CASSPTGDGELFF. CDR3 DNA sequence: TGTGCCAGCAGTCCCACCGGGGACGGGGAGCTGTTTTTT.

In nucleotides, the CDR3 is TGTGCCAGCAGTTCACGGACAGGCGTGGATCAGCCCCAGCATTTT. It specifies CASSSRTGVDQPQHF. The chain couples TRBV28 to TRBJ1-5; 7 bases agree with TRBD1. CDR1 is MDHEN and CDR2 is SYDVKM in the germline V gene. The CDR3 totals 15 residues. Trimming at V came to 4 bases and at J to 5 bases, leaving 8 bases not matched to a gene.

The chain uses TRBV6-1 and TRBJ1-2, with TRBD1 as a possible D gene (6 bases). CDR3 size: 14 residues. CDR1 MNHNS and CDR2 SASEGT come from the germline V gene. Between the trimmed V and J ends, which lost 4 bases and 2 bases, there was a span of 11 bases. CDR3 loop: CASSATGGNYGYTF. CDR3 sequence (DNA): TGTGCCAGCAGTGCGACAGGAGGAAACTATGGCTACACCTTC.

The sample holds a few counts of this clone. The chain carries TRBV4-3 and TRBJ1-3; no clear D gene. This CDR3 has 13 amino acids. The germline V gene has CDR1 LGHNA and CDR2 YSLEER. V lost 2 bases and J lost 7, with 9 bases in between. CDR3 sequence reads: CASSQTRRNTIYF. The CDR3 DNA reads as TGCGCCAGCAGCCAAACAAGGAGGAACACCATATATTTT.

This sequence joins TRBV6-5 and TRBJ1-2, with D unresolved. This CDR3 comprises 15 residues. Germline V gene data show CDR1 as MNHEY and CDR2 as SVGAGI. Deletions cut 0 bases from V and 4 bases from J, with 12 bases between. This CDR3 is CASSYSAAGTYGYTF. The CDR3 bases are TGTGCCAGCAGTTACTCGGCGGCGGGTACCTATGGCTACACCTTC.

The chain employs TRBV5-1 and TRBJ1-1, with D unresolved. The V and J ends lost 0 bases and 3 bases respectively, with 6 bases between them. Germline V gene sequence: CDR1 SGHRS, CDR2 YFSETQ. The CDR3 is 13 residues long. The CDR3 protein is CASSLVADTEAFF. Written as DNA, the CDR3 is TGCGCCAGCAGCTTGGTAGCAGACACTGAAGCTTTCTTT.

The rearrangement joins TRBV29-1 to TRBJ1-2, with D tentatively TRBD1 (6 bases). In germline, CDR1 is SQVTM, CDR2 ANQGSEA. This CDR3 comprises 16 residues. V was pared by 7 bases and J by 4 bases, with 25 bases between. CDR3 sequence (DNA): TGCAGCGCCCAGGGGTTCCGGGGGGGCTCCCTCTATGGCTACACCTTC. Translating gives CSAQGFRGGSLYGYTF.

This clone has just a few counts. This chain joins TRBV10-2 and TRBJ1-1; maybe TRBD1 (6 bases). The CDR3 runs 13 residues. Germline CDR1 WSHSY, CDR2 SAAADI. Trimming left V 6 bases short and J 1 base short, with 9 bases between. In DNA form, the CDR3 reads TGCGCCAGCAGCCCGACAGGGAACACTGAAGCTTTCTTT. Its protein product is CASSPTGNTEAFF.